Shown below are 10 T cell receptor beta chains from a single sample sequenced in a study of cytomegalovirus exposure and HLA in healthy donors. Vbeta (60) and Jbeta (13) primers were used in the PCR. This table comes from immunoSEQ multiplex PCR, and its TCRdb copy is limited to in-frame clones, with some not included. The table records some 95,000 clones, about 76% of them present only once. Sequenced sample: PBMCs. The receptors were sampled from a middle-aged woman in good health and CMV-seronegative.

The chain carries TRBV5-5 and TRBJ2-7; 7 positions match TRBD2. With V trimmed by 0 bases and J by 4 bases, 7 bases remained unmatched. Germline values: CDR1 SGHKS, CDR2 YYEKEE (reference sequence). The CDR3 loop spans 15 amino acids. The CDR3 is CASSLGLAVTYEQYF. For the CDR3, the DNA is TGTGCCAGCAGCTTGGGTCTAGCGGTTACATACGAGCAGTACTTC.

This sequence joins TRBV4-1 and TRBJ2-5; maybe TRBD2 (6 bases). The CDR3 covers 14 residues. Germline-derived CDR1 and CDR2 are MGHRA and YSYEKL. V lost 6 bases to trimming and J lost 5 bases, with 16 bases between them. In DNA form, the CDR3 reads TGCGCCAGCAGGGACCGGGGGACTGGGGAGACCCAGTACTTC. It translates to CASRDRGTGETQYF.

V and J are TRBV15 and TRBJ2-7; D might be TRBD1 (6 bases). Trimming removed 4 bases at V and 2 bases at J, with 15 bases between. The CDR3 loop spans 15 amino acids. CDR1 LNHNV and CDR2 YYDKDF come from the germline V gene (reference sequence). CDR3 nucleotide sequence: TGTGCCACCAGCATCCGGACAGAAGCTCCCTACGAGCAGTACTTC. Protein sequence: CATSIRTEAPYEQYF. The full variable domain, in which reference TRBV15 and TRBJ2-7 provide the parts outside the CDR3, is DAMVIQNPRYQVTQFGKPVTLSCSQTLNHNVMYWYQQKSSQAPKLLFHYYDKDFNNEADTPDNFQSRRPNTSFCFLDIRSPGLGDTAMYLCATSIRTEAPYEQYFGPGTRLTVT.

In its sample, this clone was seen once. The CDR3, as DNA: TGCGCCAGCAGCCAAGAGGGGGGGATTGCCGCTTTCTTT. Amino acids: CASSQEGGIAAFF. This rearrangement joins TRBV4-3 to TRBJ1-1; the D gene is possibly TRBD1 (5 bases). Germline V gene sequence: CDR1 LGHNA, CDR2 YSLEER. This CDR3 is built from 13 residues. V was clipped by 0 bases and J by 11 bases, with 13 bases between them.

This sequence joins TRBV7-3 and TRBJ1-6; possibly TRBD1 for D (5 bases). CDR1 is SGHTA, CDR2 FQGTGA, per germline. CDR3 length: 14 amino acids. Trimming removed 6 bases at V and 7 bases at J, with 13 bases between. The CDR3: CASRPTANNSPLHF. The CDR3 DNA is TGTGCCAGCAGGCCGACAGCAAACAATTCACCCCTCCACTTT.

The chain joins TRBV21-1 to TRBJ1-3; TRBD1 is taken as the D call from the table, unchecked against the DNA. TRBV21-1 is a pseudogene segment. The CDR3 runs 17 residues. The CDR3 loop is CASSKEETGLSGNTIYF. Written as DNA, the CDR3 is TGTGCCAGCAGCAAAGAAGAAACAGGCCTCTCTGGAAACACCATATATTTT.

The CDR3 sequence is CAWRGAGEGGGYTF. CDR3 in DNA: TGTGCCTGGAGAGGGGCAGGGGAAGGGGGCGGCTACACCTTC. The V gene is TRBV30, the J gene TRBJ1-2; TRBD1 aligns across 7 bases. Germline V gene sequence: CDR1 GTSNPN, CDR2 SVGIG (reference sequence). With V trimmed by 3 bases and J by 8 bases, 12 bases remained unmatched. This CDR3 region has 14 residues.

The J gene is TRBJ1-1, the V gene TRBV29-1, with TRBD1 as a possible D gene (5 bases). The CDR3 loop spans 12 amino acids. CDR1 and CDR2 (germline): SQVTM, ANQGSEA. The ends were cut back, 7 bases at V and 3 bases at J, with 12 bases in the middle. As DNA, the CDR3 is TGCAGCGCTACAGGTTCGGACACTGAAGCTTTCTTT. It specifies CSATGSDTEAFF.

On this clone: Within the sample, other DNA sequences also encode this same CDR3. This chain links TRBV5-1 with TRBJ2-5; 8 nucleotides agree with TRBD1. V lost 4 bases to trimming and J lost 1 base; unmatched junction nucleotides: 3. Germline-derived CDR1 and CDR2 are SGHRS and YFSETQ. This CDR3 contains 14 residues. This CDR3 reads CASSLGTGQETQYF. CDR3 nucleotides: TGCGCCAGCAGCCTCGGGACAGGCCAAGAGACCCAGTACTTC.

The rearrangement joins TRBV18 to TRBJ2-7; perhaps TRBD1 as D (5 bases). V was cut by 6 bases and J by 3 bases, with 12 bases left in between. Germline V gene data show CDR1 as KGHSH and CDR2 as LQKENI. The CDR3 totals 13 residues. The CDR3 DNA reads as TGTGCCAGCTCGGGCAGGGTGGACTACGAGCAGTACTTC. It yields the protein CASSGRVDYEQYF.